One T cell receptor beta chain is described in this entry. The record originates from a study of blood T cell repertoires in COVID-19. About the study: COVID-19 samples, acute and convalescent, were from the United States, Italy and Spain.

Profiling relied on immunoSEQ multiplex PCR, and the TCRdb table lists in-frame clones only, not all of them. The sample includes 250,000 to 300,000 clones, approximately 83% of them seen just once. V lost 3 bases and J 10 bases, leaving 16 bases between the germline ends. In germline, CDR1 is SGDLS, CDR2 YYNGEE. CDR3 length: 13 amino acids. The sequenced sample was peripheral blood. The chain links TRBV9 to TRBJ1-2; a weak D match, TRBD1 (6 bases). The clonotype originates from a woman between 65 and 79 years old with acute or convalescent COVID-19. The DNA of the CDR3 is TGTGCCAGCAGCGGGGGGGGCCAGCCAATCTACACCTTC. Translation gives CASSGGGQPIYTF.